The 32 T cell receptor beta chains in this list originate from one sample, sequenced in a study of OX40 agonist ivuxolimab in advanced cancers. The data were produced by immunoSEQ multiplex PCR, yet TCRdb's version contains in-frame clones alone and is incomplete. The sample shows 42,000 or so clones, around 89% of them seen only once. The source was CD4+ or CD8+ T cells sorted from blood, collected in a trial of the OX40 agonist ivuxolimab. The receptors come from an adult with an advanced solid tumor such as melanoma, head and neck, liver or kidney cancer.

The chain has TRBV9 and TRBJ1-2; 7 bases agree with TRBD1. CDR3 length: 14 residues. V was clipped by 4 bases and J by 3 bases; unmatched bases: 6. Germline values: CDR1 SGDLS, CDR2 YYNGEE. In nucleotides, the CDR3 is TGTGCCAGCAGCTTGGGACAGACCTACTATGGCTACACCTTC. Translation: CASSLGQTYYGYTF.

This sequence joins TRBV7-2 and TRBJ2-5; D unresolved. V gave up 2 bases and J gave up 4 bases, with 2 bases separating them. CDR3 length: 11 residues. Germline V gene lookup returns CDR1 SGHTA and CDR2 FQGNSA. The CDR3 reads CASSLSETQYF. CDR3 sequence (DNA): TGTGCCAGCAGCTTATCAGAGACCCAGTACTTC.

The chain has TRBV4-3 and TRBJ1-2; D gene uncertain. In germline, CDR1 is LGHNA, CDR2 YSLEER. V was cut by 1 base and J by 4 bases, with 10 bases left in between. This CDR3 region has 14 residues. CDR3 DNA sequence: TGCGCCAGCAGCCAAGGCAGGATATCCTATGGCTACACCTTC. Protein sequence: CASSQGRISYGYTF.

The sample holds a few counts of this clone. The rearrangement joins TRBV7-9 to TRBJ1-1; a weak D match, TRBD1 (5 bases). The CDR3 loop spans 17 amino acids. CDR1 is SEHNR, CDR2 FQNEAQ, per germline (reference sequence). The V end lost 9 bases, the J end lost 0 bases, and 23 bases lay between the germline ends. Written as DNA, the CDR3 is TGTGCCAGAGGGGCGGACTCTAACAGAACTATGAACACTGAAGCTTTCTTT. It translates to CARGADSNRTMNTEAFF. The full variable domain, in which reference TRBV7-9 and TRBJ1-1 provide the parts outside the CDR3, is DTGVSQNPRHKITKRGQNVTFRCDPISEHNRLYWYRQTLGQGPEFLTYFQNEAQLEKSRLLSDRFSAERPKGSFSTLEIQRTEQGDSAMYLCARGADSNRTMNTEAFFGQGTRLTVV.

V is TRBV7-6 and J is TRBJ2-7, with D possibly called TRBD1 or TRBD2 (6 bases each). The CDR3 has 14 amino acids. Per the germline V gene, CDR1 is SGHVS and CDR2 is FNYEAQ. The V end lost 5 bases, the J end lost 5 bases, and 16 bases lay between the germline ends. The chain's CDR3 is CASSAQGRFHEQYF. The CDR3 nucleotides read TGTGCCAGCAGCGCCCAGGGGAGGTTCCACGAGCAGTACTTC. The full variable domain, completed using reference TRBV7-6 and TRBJ2-7, is GAGVSQSPRYKVTKRGQDVALRCDPISGHVSLYWYRQALGQGPEFLTYFNYEAQQDKSGLPNDRFSAERPEGSISTLTIQRTEQRDSAMYRCASSAQGRFHEQYFGPGTRLTVT.

Concerning this clone: An end of the junction differs from the germline gene, which may be a read error. The chain combines TRBV7-7 with TRBJ2-1; 10 bases agree with TRBD2. The CDR3 is made up of 13 amino acids. Germline V gene lookup returns CDR1 SSHAT and CDR2 FNYEAQ (reference sequence). The CDR3, as DNA: TGTGCTAGCAGCTTAGCGGGGGGCAATGAGCAGTTCTTC. This gives the protein CASSLAGGNEQFF.

The V call is TRBV18, the J call TRBJ1-2, with TRBD1 as a possible D gene (5 bases). From germline, CDR1 is KGHSH and CDR2 LQKENI. Trimming took off 4 bases at V and 8 bases at J, with 17 bases between the two ends. The CDR3 sequence is 14 residues long. CDR3 sequence reads: CASSLLGQGGGYTF. The DNA for the CDR3 is TGTGCCAGCTCACTTTTAGGGCAGGGCGGCGGCTACACCTTC.

The gene calls are TRBV5-1 and TRBJ1-4, with D possibly being TRBD1 (6 bases). The CDR3 spans 17 residues. Per the germline V gene, CDR1 is SGHRS and CDR2 is YFSETQ. Trimming shortened V by 3 bases and J by 0 bases, and 15 bases separated the two germline ends. The CDR3 region has the DNA TGCGCCAGCAGCTCAGAGGACAGCCTTGCAACTAATGAAAAACTGTTTTTT. Its protein product is CASSSEDSLATNEKLFF. Together with reference TRBV5-1 and TRBJ1-4, the CDR3 gives the full variable domain: KAGVTQTPRYLIKTRGQQVTLSCSPISGHRSVSWYQQTPGQGLQFLFEYFSETQRNKGNFPGRFSGRQFSNSRSEMNVSTLELGDSALYLCASSSEDSLATNEKLFFGSGTQLSVL.

This clone showed up just once. The chain is built from TRBV6-6 and TRBJ1-1, with D unresolved. Deletions cut 0 bases from V and 8 bases from J, with 7 bases between. The CDR3 is 12 amino acids. Germline V lookup: CDR1 MNHNY, CDR2 SVGAGI (reference sequence). The CDR3 DNA reads TGTGCCAGCAGTTACTCGGGAGAAGAAGCTTTCTTT. It encodes CASSYSGEEAFF.

The chain links TRBV2 to TRBJ1-5, with 10 bases fitting TRBD1. This CDR3 has 14 residues. Trimming took 5 bases from V and 5 from J; bases not matched to a gene: 3. The germline V gene encodes CDR1 SNHLY and CDR2 FYNNEI. CDR3 coding DNA: TGTGCCAGCAGTCGACAGGGGGCCGATCAGCCCCAGCATTTT. Protein sequence: CASSRQGADQPQHF.

The chain combines TRBV6-5 with TRBJ2-5; D unresolved. This CDR3 has 13 amino acids. Germline V gene data show CDR1 as MNHEY and CDR2 as SVGAGI. Trimming pared 2 bases from V and 5 bases from J, leaving 9 bases between. DNA for the CDR3: TGTGCCAGCAGTTACGGCCCCCGGGAGACCCAGTACTTC. Translated, it gives CASSYGPRETQYF.

The chain recombines TRBV7-2 with TRBJ1-2; D is unresolved. This CDR3 spans 14 amino acids. V was pared by 3 bases and J by 4 bases, with 12 bases between. Germline assignment: CDR1 SGHTA and CDR2 FQGNSA. The CDR3: CASSLRGLGYGYTF. The CDR3 region has the DNA TGTGCCAGCAGCTTGAGAGGGCTTGGCTATGGCTACACCTTC.

This chain links TRBV6-1 with TRBJ1-2; 9 bases are shared with TRBD1. V lost 3 bases, J lost 7 bases, and 6 bases stayed unmatched. The CDR3 runs to 14 residues. Germline values: CDR1 MNHNS, CDR2 SASEGT. For the CDR3, the DNA is TGTGCCAGCAGTGACTGGACAGGGGTTGGTGGCTACACCTTC. Its protein is CASSDWTGVGGYTF.

The CDR3 nucleotides are TGTGCCATCAGTGAGTCGGAAAGATATGGCTACACCTTC. Amino acids: CAISESERYGYTF. The J gene is TRBJ1-2, the V gene TRBV10-3; D not resolved. Germline CDR1 ENHRY, CDR2 SYGVKD. The CDR3 covers 13 residues. Trimming removed 0 bases from V and 5 bases from J, with 7 bases in between.

CDR3 protein: CASSLGIIRTDTQYF. In DNA form, the CDR3 reads TGCGCCAGCAGCTTGGGGATTATCCGCACAGATACGCAGTATTTT. The rearrangement joins TRBV5-1 to TRBJ2-3; D ambiguous. Trimming cost V 0 bases and J 1 base, with 9 bases left between them. This CDR3 region has 15 residues. Germline CDR1 is SGHRS and CDR2 is YFSETQ.

The chain's CDR3 is CASRGRGPLSGNTIYF. For the CDR3, the DNA is TGTGCCAGCCGGGGCAGGGGGCCGCTCTCTGGAAACACCATATATTTT. The rearrangement joins TRBV27 to TRBJ1-3; 8 nucleotides agree with TRBD1. The length of the CDR3 is 16 residues. Germline lookup yields CDR1 MNHEY and CDR2 SMNVEV (reference sequence). With V trimmed by 8 bases and J by 0 bases, 9 bases remained unmatched.

In regard to this clone: One junction end does not reproduce the germline sequence, and a read error may be involved. The sample has other DNA sequences that encode this CDR3 too. CDR3 bases: TGCGCCAGCAGCTTACAAGCCTCGTCCTACGAGCAGTACTTC. Its translation is CASSLQASSYEQYF. The V and J genes are TRBV7-9 and TRBJ2-7; D unresolved. This CDR3 has 14 residues. The germline V gene encodes CDR1 SEHNR and CDR2 FQNEAQ (reference sequence).

This rearrangement joins TRBV7-3 to TRBJ2-1, with 9 bases lining up with TRBD2. Unmatched junction bases numbered 3, after V lost 5 bases and J lost 7 bases. The CDR3 is made up of 13 amino acids. CDR1 is SGHTA and CDR2 is FQGTGA in the germline V gene. As DNA, the CDR3 is TGTGCCAGCAGCCCTGCGGGGGGGAATGAGCAGTTCTTC. Protein sequence: CASSPAGGNEQFF.

This clone was observed a few times. The chain employs TRBV6-5 and TRBJ2-2; 8 bases align to TRBD2. After removal of 6 bases from V and 3 bases from J, the junction contained 0 bases not matched to a gene. The CDR3 extends over 13 amino acids. The germline V gene has CDR1 MNHEY and CDR2 SVGAGI. CDR3 DNA: TGTGCCAGCAGGCGGGGGGACACCGGGGAGCTGTTTTTT. This encodes CASRRGDTGELFF.

V usage is TRBV7-2 and J usage is TRBJ2-7; a weak D match, TRBD1 (5 bases). The CDR3 totals 14 residues. Trimming left V 1 base short and J 6 bases short, with 13 bases between. Germline values: CDR1 SGHTA, CDR2 FQGNSA. The CDR3 protein is CASSLGTQMGEQYF. Written as DNA, the CDR3 is TGTGCCAGCAGCTTAGGGACACAAATGGGCGAGCAGTACTTC.

The genes are TRBV27 and TRBJ1-2; TRBD1 aligns across 11 bases. With V trimmed by 1 base and J by 3 bases, 7 bases remained unmatched. The CDR3 runs to 17 residues. Germline loops: CDR1 MNHEY, CDR2 SMNVEV (reference sequence). CDR3 nucleotide sequence: TGTGCCAGCAGTTTATTCCCCGGGACAGGGGGATACTATGGCTACACCTTC. Translating it yields CASSLFPGTGGYYGYTF.

This sequence joins TRBV7-2 and TRBJ1-1; D ambiguous. The CDR3 length is 14 residues. CDR1 is SGHTA and CDR2 is FQGNSA in the germline V gene. Trimming cost V 5 bases and J 4 bases, with 14 bases left between them. The CDR3 DNA follows: TGTGCCAGCAGCCCCCTCGCGGGTACCACTGAAGCTTTCTTT. Residues: CASSPLAGTTEAFF.

This clone has a single count. The chain has TRBV7-9 and TRBJ2-3, with TRBD2 as a possible D gene (7 bases). The CDR3 loop spans 17 amino acids. Germline V gene data show CDR1 as SEHNR and CDR2 as FQNEAQ (reference sequence). V dropped 2 bases and J dropped 0 bases, with 15 bases sitting between them. The CDR3 DNA sequence: TGTGCCAGCAGCTTACGACGGGGGGCCTCTAGCACAGATACGCAGTATTTT. Translating gives CASSLRRGASSTDTQYF.

V gene TRBV4-1 combines with J gene TRBJ1-2; 9 bases align to TRBD1. The V gene end was trimmed by 1 base and the J gene end by 4 bases; junction bases not matched to a gene: 7. This CDR3 spans 16 amino acids. The germline CDR1 and CDR2 sequences are MGHRA and YSYEKL. The CDR3 spells CASSQGRGTGSYGYTF. In DNA form, the CDR3 reads TGCGCCAGCAGCCAAGGTCGTGGGACAGGGAGCTATGGCTACACCTTC.

The chain joins TRBV10-2 to TRBJ2-2; D possibly corresponds to TRBD2 (6 bases). The CDR3 is 15 amino acids. Looked up from germline, CDR1 is WSHSY and CDR2 is SAAADI. Trimming removed 2 bases from V and 8 bases from J, with 15 bases in between. In DNA form, the CDR3 reads TGCGCCAGCAGTGAGGCCCGGGGCGGGACGGGGGAGCTGTTTTTT. Translated, it gives CASSEARGGTGELFF.

The V and J genes are TRBV7-2 and TRBJ1-6; 11 positions agree with TRBD1. V trimming: 5 bases; J trimming: 6 bases; junction bases outside the gene matches: 3. CDR3 size: 15 residues. Looked up from germline, CDR1 is SGHTA and CDR2 is FQGNSA. The CDR3 bases are TGTGCCAGCAGCGGACAGGGGGCAGGTAATTCACCCCTCCACTTT. This encodes CASSGQGAGNSPLHF. Looking up the rest from reference TRBV7-2 and TRBJ1-6 gives the full variable domain: GAGVSQSPSNKVTEKGKDVELRCDPISGHTALYWYRQSLGQGLEFLIYFQGNSAPDKSGLPSDRFSAERTGGSVSTLTIQRTQQEDSAVYLCASSGQGAGNSPLHFGNGTRLTVT.

The chain uses TRBV4-2 and TRBJ2-3, with D uncertain. Per germline, CDR1 LGHNA and CDR2 YNFKEQ. The CDR3 is 14 amino acids. Trimming shortened V by 0 bases and J by 4 bases, and 8 bases separated the two germline ends. Here the CDR3 reads CASSQDRSADTQYF. CDR3 DNA: TGTGCCAGCAGCCAAGATCGGTCTGCAGATACGCAGTATTTT.

V and J are TRBV19 and TRBJ2-7; TRBD1 matches at 12 bases. The CDR3 totals 15 residues. V shed 5 bases and J 6 bases; nucleotides not matched to a gene: 8. CDR1 LNHDA and CDR2 SQIVND come from the germline V gene (reference sequence). CDR3 bases: TGTGCCAGTAGTCGCCCGGGACAGGGGGCTTTCGAGCAGTACTTC. It translates to CASSRPGQGAFEQYF. Full variable domain (missing parts from reference TRBV19 and TRBJ2-7): DGGITQSPKYLFRKEGQNVTLSCEQNLNHDAMYWYRQDPGQGLRLIYYSQIVNDFQKGDIAEGYSVSREKKESFPLTVTSAQKNPTAFYLCASSRPGQGAFEQYFGPGTRLTVT.

This clone was counted a single time. The chain carries TRBV7-2 and TRBJ2-1; 9 nucleotides agree with TRBD1. With 5 bases clipped from V and 5 bases from J, the junction kept 10 bases outside the gene matches. Germline V gives CDR1 SGHTA, CDR2 FQGNSA. The CDR3 sequence is 16 residues long. The CDR3 DNA is TGTGCCAGCAGCCTACAACCGGGACAGGGAAACAATGAGCAGTTCTTC. Translated, it gives CASSLQPGQGNNEQFF.

As for this clone: Other DNA sequences within the sample encode an identical CDR3. The gene calls are TRBV30 and TRBJ2-2; a weak D match, TRBD1 (5 bases). The CDR3 covers 14 residues. The germline V and J ends were trimmed by 2 bases and 5 bases, with 12 bases remaining between them. CDR1 is GTSNPN, CDR2 SVGIG, per germline (reference sequence). The CDR3 loop reads CAWSRGQRTGELFF. The CDR3 bases are TGTGCCTGGAGTAGAGGACAAAGAACCGGGGAGCTGTTTTTT.

This rearrangement joins TRBV11-2 to TRBJ2-2; no definite D call. CDR1 is SGHAT and CDR2 is FQNNGV in the germline V gene. The V end lost 5 bases, the J end lost 2 bases, and 12 bases lay between the germline ends. CDR3 size: 15 residues. CDR3 sequence (DNA): TGTGCCAGCAGCCGCCGGAATCTTAACACCGGGGAGCTGTTTTTT. Translated: CASSRRNLNTGELFF.

The chain carries TRBV11-3 and TRBJ1-1; D perhaps matches TRBD1 (5 bases). V was pared by 5 bases and J by 7 bases, with 14 bases between. Germline-derived CDR1 and CDR2 are SGHNT and YENEEA. The CDR3 runs to 13 residues. CDR3 sequence: CASSLMGGDEAFF. The CDR3 DNA sequence: TGTGCCAGCAGCCTAATGGGGGGGGATGAAGCTTTCTTT.